What follows is one TCR beta chain and its context. Its antigen is not known. This specimen belongs to a study of cytotoxic CD8 clonotypes in ibrutinib-treated CLL. On the study more broadly: Researchers reported approximately twelve relapsed/refractory and about 14 treatment-naive patients, under 18 of them IGHV unmutated. After median around 5.5 years, approximately 14 stayed in remission, about 12 progressed; responses roughly 25 partial, 2 complete. Study results and caveats: Elevated clonality accompanied ibrutinib response, with a return toward baseline values at progression.

V dropped 5 bases and J dropped 5 bases, with 8 bases sitting between them. The CDR3 contains 12 residues. Germline V gene data show CDR1 as SNHLY and CDR2 as FYNNEI. Here immunoSEQ multiplex PCR was the method, and the copy in TCRdb shows in-frame clones only, minus some. The data contain some 150,000 clones, roughly 83% of them singletons. The chain uses TRBV2 and TRBJ2-3; a possible D gene is TRBD2 (6 bases). This specimen was PBMCs, taken after 12 months of ibrutinib treatment. This receptor was identified in a human donor with chronic lymphocytic leukemia. This CDR3 reads CASSRDLDTQYF. The CDR3 region has the DNA TGTGCCAGCAGTAGGGACTTAGATACGCAGTATTTT.